The rows below give T cell receptor beta chains drawn from one sample of a study of blood T cells in healthy people across ages. TCRdb used MiXCR to reprocess the 5' RACE reads, holding one entry per CDR3 protein. Of over 700,000 distinct CDR3 sequences in the sample, about 55% are singletons; the top ten hold roughly 40%. Sequencing input: blood. The receptors here all came from a man aged 80 or over in good health. The CDR3 runs from the conserved cysteine through the conserved F or W. Fields, in order: J gene, D gene, clone size, V gene, CDR3 protein, CDR3 DNA. The D gene is left open where the match is weak. Expanded clones get a size class; other rows say once, few or many, or leave the size out.

TRBJ1-2	TRBD1	few	TRBV12-3/TRBV12-4	CASSHGQEQSYTF	TGTGCCAGCAGTCACGGACAGGAGCAGAGCTACACCTTC
TRBJ2-3	NA	few	TRBV3-1	CASSQGRASTDTQYF	TGTGCCAGCAGCCAGGGACGAGCGAGCACAGATACGCAGTATTTT
TRBJ2-7	NA	NA	TRBV6-2/TRBV6-3	CASSYSGGFYEQYF	TGTGCCAGCAGTTACTCGGGAGGCTTCTACGAGCAGTACTTC
TRBJ1-1	NA	NA	TRBV7-9	CASSLGWTEAFF	TGTGCCAGCAGCCTGGGGTGGACTGAAGCTTTCTTT
TRBJ2-3	NA	NA	TRBV24-1	CATSSGVKTDTQYF	TGTGCCACCAGTTCGGGAGTAAAGACAGATACGCAGTATTTT
TRBJ2-7	NA	few	TRBV4-1	CATMNRNEQYF	TGCGCCACGATGAACAGAAACGAGCAGTACTTC
TRBJ2-7	TRBD1	few	TRBV6-5	CASSYSTDRGEQYF	TGTGCCAGCAGTTACTCGACCGACAGGGGCGAGCAGTACTTC
TRBJ2-1	TRBD2	NA	TRBV20-1	CSAETSGKYNEQFF	TGCAGTGCGGAAACTAGCGGGAAGTACAATGAGCAGTTCTTC
TRBJ2-7	NA	NA	TRBV4-1	CASSHAVGEQYF	TGCGCCAGCAGCCACGCAGTTGGCGAGCAGTACTTC
TRBJ2-3	NA	NA	TRBV7-3	CASSSATDTQYF	TGTGCCAGCAGCTCGGCCACAGATACGCAGTATTTT
TRBJ1-3	NA	NA	TRBV20-1	CSARDGTLNTIYF	TGCAGTGCTAGAGACGGGACTTTAAACACCATATATTTT
TRBJ2-1	TRBD2	NA	TRBV7-2	CASSPALAGGGGEQFF	TGTGCCAGCAGCCCCGCACTAGCGGGAGGGGGTGGTGAGCAGTTCTTC
TRBJ2-7	TRBD2	NA	TRBV7-2	CASSHTVGLDNFYEQYF	TGTGCCAGCAGCCACACAGTTGGACTAGATAACTTCTACGAGCAGTACTTC
TRBJ2-3	TRBD1	few	TRBV19	CASSIHRDRGPRYAYF	TGTGCCAGTAGTATCCACCGGGACAGGGGACCGAGATACGCGTATTTT
TRBJ2-5	NA	few	TRBV10-3	CAISGDFQGTQYF	TGTGCCATCAGTGGGGACTTTCAGGGTACCCAGTACTTC
TRBJ2-7	NA	NA	TRBV9	CASSPPERRGYEQYF	TGTGCCAGCAGCCCCCCGGAGCGGAGGGGCTACGAGCAGTACTTC
TRBJ2-7	NA	NA	TRBV15	CATSRDPSSYNEQYF	TGTGCCACCAGCAGAGATCCGAGCTCCTACAATGAGCAGTACTTC
TRBJ2-1	TRBD2	NA	TRBV5-1	CASSAGTSGTREQFF	TGCGCCAGCAGCGCCGGGACTAGCGGGACTAGGGAGCAGTTCTTC
TRBJ2-5	NA	few	TRBV5-1	CASSLDAGVRETQYF	TGCGCCAGCAGCTTGGATGCGGGCGTGCGGGAGACCCAGTACTTC
TRBJ1-2	NA	few	TRBV28	CASSLTGFGRGYTF	TGTGCCAGCAGCCTCACGGGATTTGGTCGGGGCTACACCTTC
TRBJ2-1	TRBD2	NA	TRBV27	CASSAGLAGGPGNEQFF	TGTGCCAGCAGTGCGGGACTAGCGGGAGGGCCGGGAAATGAGCAGTTCTTC
TRBJ2-5	NA	NA	TRBV11-2	CASSFQGSRETQYF	TGTGCCAGCAGCTTCCAGGGGTCGCGGGAGACCCAGTACTTC
TRBJ2-1	TRBD2	once	TRBV7-8	CASSPRLAGGMNEQFF	TGTGCCAGCAGCCCAAGACTAGCGGGAGGAATGAATGAGCAGTTCTTC
TRBJ2-5	TRBD2	NA	TRBV4-1	CASSQEASGSHMVETQYF	TGCGCCAGCAGCCAAGAGGCTAGCGGGTCCCATATGGTCGAGACCCAGTACTTC
TRBJ1-1	NA	few	TRBV12-3/TRBV12-4	CASRLLNTEAFF	TGTGCCAGCAGGCTCTTGAACACTGAAGCTTTCTTT
TRBJ2-1	NA	once	TRBV19	CASNPGLLFSYNEQFF	TGTGCCAGTAACCCCGGACTCCTATTCTCCTACAATGAGCAGTTCTTC
TRBJ1-2	TRBD1	NA	TRBV2	CASSDGTEGGYTF	TGTGCCAGCAGTGACGGGACAGAAGGGGGCTACACCTTC
TRBJ2-5	TRBD1	NA	TRBV27	CASSPDTGDETQYF	TGTGCCAGCAGTCCCGATACAGGGGATGAGACCCAGTACTTC
TRBJ1-3	NA	NA	TRBV10-3	CAISESGNTIYF	TGTGCCATCAGTGAGTCGGGAAACACCATATATTTT
TRBJ2-1	TRBD2	NA	TRBV14	CASSPQTSGSLKFF	TGTGCCAGCAGCCCGCAGACTAGCGGGAGCCTCAAGTTCTTC
TRBJ2-7	TRBD1	NA	TRBV5-5	CASSFTGVNAEQYF	TGTGCCAGCAGCTTTACAGGGGTTAACGCCGAGCAGTACTTC
TRBJ2-5	NA	NA	TRBV25-1	CASSESNFQQYF	TGTGCCAGCAGTGAATCCAATTTTCAGCAGTACTTC
TRBJ1-2	TRBD1	NA	TRBV18	CASSPSPPWTGKDNYGYTF	TGTGCCAGCTCACCATCCCCACCCTGGACAGGGAAAGATAACTATGGCTACACCTTC
TRBJ2-7	TRBD2	few	TRBV15	CATSRDTSGIYEQYF	TGTGCCACCAGCAGAGATACTAGCGGGATCTACGAGCAGTACTTC
TRBJ2-4	NA	few	TRBV6-2/TRBV6-3	CASRGSGENIQYF	TGTGCCAGCAGAGGGTCAGGGGAAAACATTCAGTACTTC
TRBJ2-7	TRBD2	NA	TRBV20-1	CSAERLASYEQYF	TGCAGTGCGGAACGACTAGCGTCCTACGAGCAGTACTTC
TRBJ2-1	TRBD2	NA	TRBV24-1	CATSDLAGAKYNEQFF	TGTGCCACCAGTGACTTAGCGGGAGCTAAGTACAATGAGCAGTTCTTC
TRBJ2-6	NA	few	TRBV29-1	CSPGLGANVLTF	TGCAGCCCGGGACTTGGGGCCAACGTCCTGACTTTC
TRBJ2-1	TRBD2	NA	TRBV2	CARQTSANTYNEQFF	TGTGCCAGGCAGACTAGCGCTAATACCTACAATGAGCAGTTCTTC
TRBJ1-5	TRBD1	NA	TRBV3-1	CASSQADRANQPQHF	TGTGCCAGCAGCCAGGCCGACAGGGCGAATCAGCCCCAGCATTTT
TRBJ2-5	NA	NA	TRBV29-1	CSVEAQVREETQYF	TGCAGCGTTGAAGCCCAAGTGAGAGAGGAGACCCAGTACTTC
TRBJ2-7	NA	NA	TRBV18	CASSPRETRNFYEQYF	TGTGCCAGCTCACCACGAGAGACTAGAAATTTCTACGAGCAGTACTTC
TRBJ2-7	NA	NA	TRBV20-1	CSARAAGTTYEQYF	TGCAGTGCTAGGGCGGCCGGGACCACATACGAGCAGTACTTC
TRBJ2-7	NA	NA	TRBV7-6	CASSFGAEYYEQYF	TGTGCCAGCAGCTTTGGGGCCGAATACTACGAGCAGTACTTC
TRBJ2-3	NA	many	TRBV29-1	CSVENGPWTDTQYF	TGCAGCGTTGAAAACGGTCCTTGGACAGATACGCAGTATTTT
TRBJ2-7	NA	NA	TRBV3-1	CASSQIGDHEQYF	TGTGCCAGCAGCCAAATAGGGGACCACGAGCAGTACTTC
TRBJ2-5	NA	NA	TRBV11-1	CASSLGPSYQYF	TGTGCCAGCAGCTTGGGACCGTCCTACCAGTACTTC
TRBJ1-4	NA	NA	TRBV4-1	CASSQIVQGGEKLFF	TGCGCCAGCAGCCAGATCGTACAGGGTGGAGAAAAACTGTTTTTT
TRBJ2-3	TRBD2	NA	TRBV19	CASSISWASGKDRYAYF	TGTGCCAGTAGTATTTCGTGGGCTAGCGGGAAGGACAGATACGCGTATTTT
TRBJ2-2	TRBD1	NA	TRBV29-1	CSVDPGQGFTGELFF	TGTAGCGTTGATCCCGGACAGGGGTTCACCGGGGAGCTGTTTTTT
TRBJ2-3	NA	once	TRBV14	CASSHGTRYTQYF	TGTGCCAGCAGCCACGGGACTCGCTATACGCAGTATTTT
TRBJ2-5	TRBD1	NA	TRBV5-1	CASSPDRGGPNEQYF	TGCGCCAGCAGCCCGGACAGGGGAGGACCCAATGAGCAGTACTTC